This record looks at one T cell receptor (beta chain) sequence and its context. The sample originates from a study of blood T cell repertoires in COVID-19. Clones were read by immunoSEQ multiplex PCR, and TCRdb kept only the in-frame ones, dropping some. The sample yields approximately 170,000 clones, around 82% seen once. CDR3 length: 13 residues. The V gene's germline CDR1 is LGHNT and CDR2 FRNRAP. Trimming stripped 1 base from V and 3 bases from J, with 7 bases between. This sequence joins TRBV12-5 and TRBJ2-7; D is unresolved. This receptor was obtained from a woman between 65 and 79 years old who had recovered from COVID-19. The sequencing input was peripheral blood. In nucleotides, the CDR3 is TGTGCTAGTGGTTTGGCAGGCCGCTACGAGCAGTACTTC. Protein sequence: CASGLAGRYEQYF.